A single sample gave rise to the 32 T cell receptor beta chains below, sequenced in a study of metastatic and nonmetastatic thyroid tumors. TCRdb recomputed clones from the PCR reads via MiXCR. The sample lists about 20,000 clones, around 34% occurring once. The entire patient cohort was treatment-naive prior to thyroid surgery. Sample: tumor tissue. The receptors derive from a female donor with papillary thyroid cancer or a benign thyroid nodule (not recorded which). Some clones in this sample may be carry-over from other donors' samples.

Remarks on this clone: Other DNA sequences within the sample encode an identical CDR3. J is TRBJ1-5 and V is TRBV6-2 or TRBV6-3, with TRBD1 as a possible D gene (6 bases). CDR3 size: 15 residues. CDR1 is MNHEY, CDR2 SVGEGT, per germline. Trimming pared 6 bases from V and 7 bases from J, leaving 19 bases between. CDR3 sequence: CASSPEQGRGQPQHF. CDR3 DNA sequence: TGTGCCAGCAGCCCCGAACAGGGACGGGGGCAGCCCCAGCATTTT.

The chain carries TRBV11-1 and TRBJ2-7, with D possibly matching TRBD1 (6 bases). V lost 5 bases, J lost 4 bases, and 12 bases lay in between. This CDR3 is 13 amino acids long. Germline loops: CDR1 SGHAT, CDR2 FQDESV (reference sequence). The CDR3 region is CASSVTGNYEQYF. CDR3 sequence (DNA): TGTGCCAGCAGCGTTACAGGGAATTACGAGCAGTACTTC.

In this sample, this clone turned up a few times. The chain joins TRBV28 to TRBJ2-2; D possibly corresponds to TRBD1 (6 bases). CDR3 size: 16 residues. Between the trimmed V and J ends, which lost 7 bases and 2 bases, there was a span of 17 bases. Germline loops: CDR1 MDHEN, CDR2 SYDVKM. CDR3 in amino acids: CASKRARQANTGELFF. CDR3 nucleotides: TGTGCCAGCAAACGGGCCCGACAGGCTAACACCGGGGAGCTGTTTTTT.

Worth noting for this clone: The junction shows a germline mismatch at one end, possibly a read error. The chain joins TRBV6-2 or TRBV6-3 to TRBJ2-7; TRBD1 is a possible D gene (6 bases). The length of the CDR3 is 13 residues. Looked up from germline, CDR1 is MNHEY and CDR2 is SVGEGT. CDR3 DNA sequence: TGTTCCAGCAGGACGGACAGAACCTACGAGCAGTACTTC. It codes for CSSRTDRTYEQYF.

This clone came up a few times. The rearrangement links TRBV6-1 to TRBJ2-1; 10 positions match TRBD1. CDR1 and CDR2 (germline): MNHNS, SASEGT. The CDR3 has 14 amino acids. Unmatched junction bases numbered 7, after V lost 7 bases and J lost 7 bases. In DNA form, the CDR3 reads TGTGCCAGCACCAAGACAGGGGGCGTAAATGAGCAGTTCTTC. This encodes CASTKTGGVNEQFF.

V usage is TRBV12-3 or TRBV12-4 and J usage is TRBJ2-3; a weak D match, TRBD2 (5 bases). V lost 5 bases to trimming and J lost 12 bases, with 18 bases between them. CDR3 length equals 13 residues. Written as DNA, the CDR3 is TGTGCCAGCAGTCGGGAATCGTGGGAAATTCAGTATTTT. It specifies CASSRESWEIQYF.

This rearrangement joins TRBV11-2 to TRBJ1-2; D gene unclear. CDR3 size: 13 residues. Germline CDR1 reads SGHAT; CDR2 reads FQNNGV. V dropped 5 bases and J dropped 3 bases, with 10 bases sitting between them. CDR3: CASSVNGDYGYTF. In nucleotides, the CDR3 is TGTGCCAGCAGCGTGAACGGGGACTATGGCTACACCTTC.

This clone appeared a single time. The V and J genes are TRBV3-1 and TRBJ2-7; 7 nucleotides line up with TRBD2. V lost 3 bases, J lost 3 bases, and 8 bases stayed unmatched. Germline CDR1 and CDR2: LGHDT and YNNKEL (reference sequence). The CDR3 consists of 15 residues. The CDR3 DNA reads TGTGCCAGCAGCCAGGCTAGCGGTAACTTCTACGAGCAGTACTTC. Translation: CASSQASGNFYEQYF.

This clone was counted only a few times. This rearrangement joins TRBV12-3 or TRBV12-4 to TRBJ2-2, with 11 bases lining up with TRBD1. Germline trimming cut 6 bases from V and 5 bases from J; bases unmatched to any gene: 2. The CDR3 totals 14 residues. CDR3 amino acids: CASRRDRGTGELFF. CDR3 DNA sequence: TGTGCCAGCAGGAGGGACAGGGGGACCGGGGAGCTGTTTTTT.

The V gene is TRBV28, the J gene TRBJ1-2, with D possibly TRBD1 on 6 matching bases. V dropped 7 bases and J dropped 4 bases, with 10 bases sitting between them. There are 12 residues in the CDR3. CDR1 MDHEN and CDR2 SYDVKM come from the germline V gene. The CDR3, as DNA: TGTGCCAGCATGGACAGTTCCTATGGCTACACCTTC. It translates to CASMDSSYGYTF.

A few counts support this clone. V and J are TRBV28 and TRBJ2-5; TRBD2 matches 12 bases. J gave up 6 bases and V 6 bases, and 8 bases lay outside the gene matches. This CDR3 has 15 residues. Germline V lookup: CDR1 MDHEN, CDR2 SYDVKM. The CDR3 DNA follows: TGTGCCAGCAGCCCACTAGCGGGGGGAGGGAAGACCCAGTACTTC. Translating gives CASSPLAGGGKTQYF.

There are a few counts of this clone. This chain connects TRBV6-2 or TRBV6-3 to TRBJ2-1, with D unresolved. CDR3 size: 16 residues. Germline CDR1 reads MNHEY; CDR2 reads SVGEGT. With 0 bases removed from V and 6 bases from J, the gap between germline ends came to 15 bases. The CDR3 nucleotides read TGTGCCAGCAGTTACTCTTCGGACCCATCACGCAATGAGCAGTTCTTC. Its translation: CASSYSSDPSRNEQFF.

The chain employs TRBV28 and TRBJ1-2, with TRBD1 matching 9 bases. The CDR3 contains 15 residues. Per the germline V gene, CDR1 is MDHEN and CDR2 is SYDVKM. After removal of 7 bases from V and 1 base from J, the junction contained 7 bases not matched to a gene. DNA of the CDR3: TGTGCCAGCATACCTGGGGACAGGGATAACTATGGCTACACCTTC. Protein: CASIPGDRDNYGYTF.

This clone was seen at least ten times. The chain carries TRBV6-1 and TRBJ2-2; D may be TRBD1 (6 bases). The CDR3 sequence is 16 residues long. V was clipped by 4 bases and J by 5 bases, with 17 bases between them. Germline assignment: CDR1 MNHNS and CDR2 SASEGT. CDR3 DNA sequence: TGTGCCAGCAGTGGGATCCGGGACACCCGGACCGGGGAGCTGTTTTTT. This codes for CASSGIRDTRTGELFF.

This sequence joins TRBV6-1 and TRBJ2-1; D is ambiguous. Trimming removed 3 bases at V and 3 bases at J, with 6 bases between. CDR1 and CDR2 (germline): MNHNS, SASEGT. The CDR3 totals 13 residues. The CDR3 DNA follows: TGTGCCAGCAGTGAGGGGAACTACAATGAGCAGTTCTTC. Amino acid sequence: CASSEGNYNEQFF.

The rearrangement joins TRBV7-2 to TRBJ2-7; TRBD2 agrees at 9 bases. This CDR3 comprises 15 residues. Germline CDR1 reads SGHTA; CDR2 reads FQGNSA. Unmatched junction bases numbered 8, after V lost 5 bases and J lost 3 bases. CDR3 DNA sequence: TGTGCCAGCAGCCCTGTACTGACTAGCGGCTACGAGCAGTACTTC. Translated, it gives CASSPVLTSGYEQYF.

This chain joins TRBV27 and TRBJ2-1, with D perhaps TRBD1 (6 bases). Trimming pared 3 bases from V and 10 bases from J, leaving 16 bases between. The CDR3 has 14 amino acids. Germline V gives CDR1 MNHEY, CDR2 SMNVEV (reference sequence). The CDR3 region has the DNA TGTGCCAGCAGTTTTAAGGGGGTGAGAGGGGAGCAGTTCTTC. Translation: CASSFKGVRGEQFF.

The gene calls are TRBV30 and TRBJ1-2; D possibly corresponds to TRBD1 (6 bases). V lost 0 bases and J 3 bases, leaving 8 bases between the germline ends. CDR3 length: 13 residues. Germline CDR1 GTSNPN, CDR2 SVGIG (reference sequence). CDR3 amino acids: CAWSVGGHYGYTF. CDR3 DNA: TGTGCCTGGAGTGTAGGGGGGCACTATGGCTACACCTTC.

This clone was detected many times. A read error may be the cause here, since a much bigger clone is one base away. CDR3 amino acids: CASSQGPAHYSTDTQYF. The CDR3 DNA is TGCGCCAGCAGCCAAGGACCAGCCCACTATAGCACAGATACGCAGTATTTT. The chain is built from TRBV4-1 and TRBJ2-3; D gene unclear. Germline V gene sequence: CDR1 MGHRA, CDR2 YSYEKL. The CDR3 is 17 amino acids. The ends were cut back, 1 base at V and 0 bases at J, with 14 bases in the middle.

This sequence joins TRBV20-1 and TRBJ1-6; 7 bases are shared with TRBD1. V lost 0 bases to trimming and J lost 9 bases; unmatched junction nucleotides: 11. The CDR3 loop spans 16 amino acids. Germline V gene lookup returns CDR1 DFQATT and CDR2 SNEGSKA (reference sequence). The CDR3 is CSARDLLDRDSSPLHF. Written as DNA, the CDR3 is TGCAGTGCTAGAGATCTTTTAGACAGGGACTCTTCACCCCTCCACTTT.

Here the CDR3 reads CASSQDLRNLRYF. The CDR3 DNA reads TGCGCCAGCAGCCAAGATTTGCGGAACTTAAGGTATTTT. The V and J genes are TRBV4-3 and TRBJ2-3; D remains ambiguous. The CDR3 has 13 amino acids. With 0 bases removed from V and 14 bases from J, the gap between germline ends came to 15 bases. CDR1 is LGHNA, CDR2 YSLEER, per germline.

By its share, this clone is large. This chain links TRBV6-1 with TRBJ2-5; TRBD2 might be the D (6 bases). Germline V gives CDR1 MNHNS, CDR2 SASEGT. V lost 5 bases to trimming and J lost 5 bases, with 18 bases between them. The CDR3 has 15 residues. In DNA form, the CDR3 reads TGTGCCAGCAGTCAAAATCGACTAGGGCGGGAGACCCAGTACTTC. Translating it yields CASSQNRLGRETQYF.

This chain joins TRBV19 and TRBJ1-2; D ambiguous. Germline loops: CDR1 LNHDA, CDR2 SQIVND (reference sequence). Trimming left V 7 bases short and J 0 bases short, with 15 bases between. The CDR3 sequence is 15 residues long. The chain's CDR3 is CASIRSSVANYGYTF. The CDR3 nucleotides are TGTGCCAGTATCCGGAGCAGCGTAGCTAACTATGGCTACACCTTC.

The CDR3: CASSLVSGQYNEQFF. In DNA, the CDR3 is TGTGCCAGCAGCTTAGTGTCAGGCCAGTACAATGAGCAGTTCTTC. V usage is TRBV11-2 and J usage is TRBJ2-1; D gene unclear. Germline-derived CDR1 and CDR2 are SGHAT and FQNNGV. V was clipped by 1 base and J by 4 bases, with 11 bases between them. The CDR3 spans 15 residues.

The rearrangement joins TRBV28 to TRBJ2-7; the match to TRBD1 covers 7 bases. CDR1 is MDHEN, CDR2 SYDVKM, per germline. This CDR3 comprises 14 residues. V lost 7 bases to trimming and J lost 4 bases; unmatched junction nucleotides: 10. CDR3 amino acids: CASTSEGGAYEQYF. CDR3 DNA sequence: TGTGCCAGCACCAGTGAAGGGGGCGCGTACGAGCAGTACTTC.

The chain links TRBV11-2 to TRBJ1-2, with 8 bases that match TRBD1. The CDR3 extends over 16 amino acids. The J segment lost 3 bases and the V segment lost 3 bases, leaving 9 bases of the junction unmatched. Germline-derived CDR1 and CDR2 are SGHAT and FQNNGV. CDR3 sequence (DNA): TGTGCCAGCAGCTTTAGTCGGACAGGGTTGGACTATGGCTACACCTTC. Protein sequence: CASSFSRTGLDYGYTF. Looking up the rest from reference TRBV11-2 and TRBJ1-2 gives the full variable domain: EAGVAQSPRYKIIEKRQSVAFWCNPISGHATLYWYQQILGQGPKLLIQFQNNGVVDDSQLPKDRFSAERLKGVDSTLKIQPAKLEDSAVYLCASSFSRTGLDYGYTFGSGTRLTVV.

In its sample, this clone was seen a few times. The DNA of the CDR3 is TGTGCCAGCAGGGCGGACAGGGTGTCATCTGAAGCTTTCTTT. Translating gives CASRADRVSSEAFF. The chain employs TRBV6-1 and TRBJ1-1, with 8 bases aligning to TRBD1. Losses at the gene ends were 6 bases for V and 6 bases for J; bases not matched to a gene: 9. Germline V gives CDR1 MNHNS, CDR2 SASEGT. This CDR3 has 14 residues.

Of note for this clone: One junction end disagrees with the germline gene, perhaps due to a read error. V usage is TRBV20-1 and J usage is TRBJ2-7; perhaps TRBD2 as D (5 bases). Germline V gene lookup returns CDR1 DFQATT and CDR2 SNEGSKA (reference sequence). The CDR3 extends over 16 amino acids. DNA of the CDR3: TGTAGTGCTAGATATAACGTCGCAGGACTTTCCTACGAGCAGTACTTC. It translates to CSARYNVAGLSYEQYF.

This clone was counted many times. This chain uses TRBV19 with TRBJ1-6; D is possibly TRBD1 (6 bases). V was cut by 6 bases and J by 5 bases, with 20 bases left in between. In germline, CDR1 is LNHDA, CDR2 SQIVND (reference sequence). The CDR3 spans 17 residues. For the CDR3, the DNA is TGTGCCAGTAGCCTGACCCGTGGGACAAACGATAATTCACCCCTCCACTTT. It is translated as CASSLTRGTNDNSPLHF. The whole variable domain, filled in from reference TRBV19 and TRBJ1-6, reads DGGITQSPKYLFRKEGQNVTLSCEQNLNHDAMYWYRQDPGQGLRLIYYSQIVNDFQKGDIAEGYSVSREKKESFPLTVTSAQKNPTAFYLCASSLTRGTNDNSPLHFGNGTRLTVT.

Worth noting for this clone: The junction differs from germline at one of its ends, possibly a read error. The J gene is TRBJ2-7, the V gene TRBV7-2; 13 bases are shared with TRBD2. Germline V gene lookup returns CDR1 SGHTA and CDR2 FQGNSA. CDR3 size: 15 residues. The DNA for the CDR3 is TGTGCCAGCAGCTTTAGTGGGGGACTAGCGGGACTGCAGCACTTC. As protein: CASSFSGGLAGLQHF.

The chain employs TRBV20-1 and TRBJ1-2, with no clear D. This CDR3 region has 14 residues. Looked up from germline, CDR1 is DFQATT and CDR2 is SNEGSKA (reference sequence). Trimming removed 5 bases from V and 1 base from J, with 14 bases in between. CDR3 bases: TGCAGTGCTCCGAGGCACCCGTTTAACTATGGCTACACCTTC. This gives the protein CSAPRHPFNYGYTF.

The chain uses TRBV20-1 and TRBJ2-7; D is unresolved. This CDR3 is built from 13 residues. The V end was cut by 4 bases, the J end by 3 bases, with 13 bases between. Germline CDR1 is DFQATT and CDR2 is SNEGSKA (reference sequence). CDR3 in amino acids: CSANYPGLYEQYF. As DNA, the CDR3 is TGCAGTGCTAACTACCCGGGTCTCTACGAGCAGTACTTC.